One and the same sample provided the 17 T cell receptor beta chains below, sequenced in a study of T cell responses to AZD1222 COVID-19 vaccine. Here immunoSEQ multiplex PCR was the method, and the copy in TCRdb shows in-frame clones only, minus some. Of approximately 150,000 clones listed, approximately 92% are singletons. The input for sequencing was peripheral blood, taken on day 0 of AZD1222 vaccination. The receptors stem from an adult in good health.

This chain links TRBV29-1 with TRBJ2-7; 7 bases are shared with TRBD1. Germline lookup yields CDR1 SQVTM and CDR2 ANQGSEA. CDR3 length: 14 amino acids. V was clipped by 6 bases and J by 0 bases; unmatched bases: 8. Here the CDR3 reads CSVIFRGSSYEQYF. The CDR3 nucleotides are TGCAGCGTCATCTTCAGGGGGAGCTCCTACGAGCAGTACTTC.

This chain uses TRBV27 with TRBJ1-5; no clear D gene. The germline V gene encodes CDR1 MNHEY and CDR2 SMNVEV (reference sequence). The CDR3 sequence is 13 residues long. The germline V and J ends were trimmed by 2 bases and 9 bases, with 11 bases remaining between them. CDR3: CASSLGPDGPQHF. The DNA of the CDR3 is TGTGCCAGCAGTTTAGGTCCTGATGGGCCCCAGCATTTT.

V usage is TRBV11-3 and J usage is TRBJ1-1; 7 bases fit TRBD1. J gave up 4 bases and V 5 bases, and 1 base lay outside the gene matches. The germline V gene has CDR1 SGHNT and CDR2 YENEEA. The CDR3 runs 12 residues. The DNA for the CDR3 is TGTGCCAGCAGCAACAGGGGCACTGAAGCTTTCTTT. It codes for CASSNRGTEAFF.

This clone came up once. The chain employs TRBV27 and TRBJ1-4, with unresolved D. The CDR3 sequence is 14 residues long. CDR1 MNHEY and CDR2 SMNVEV come from the germline V gene (reference sequence). Trimming left V 3 bases short and J 5 bases short, with 10 bases between. The CDR3 here is CASSLFRPNEKLFF. DNA of the CDR3: TGTGCCAGCAGTTTGTTCCGGCCAAATGAAAAACTGTTTTTT.

The V and J genes are TRBV5-3 and TRBJ1-2; D may be TRBD1 (6 bases). TRBV5-3 is flagged as an ORF with uncertain function. The CDR3 length is 16 residues. V gave up 1 base and J gave up 0 bases, with 13 bases separating them. The CDR3 nucleotides read TGTGCCAGAAGCTTGATTCGACAGGTACCTAACTATGGCTACACCTTC. Translated: CARSLIRQVPNYGYTF.

The rearrangement links TRBV4-1 to TRBJ2-6; D not resolved. Germline V gene data show CDR1 as MGHRA and CDR2 as YSYEKL. The CDR3 totals 15 residues. Trimming took off 5 bases at V and 6 bases at J, with 14 bases between the two ends. Here the CDR3 reads CASSSTDLEANVLTF. For the CDR3, the DNA is TGCGCCAGCAGCAGCACGGATCTCGAGGCCAACGTCCTGACTTTC.

The gene calls are TRBV18 and TRBJ2-1; unclear D gene. Germline CDR1 and CDR2: KGHSH and LQKENI. The ends were cut back, 8 bases at V and 0 bases at J, with 11 bases in the middle. This CDR3 has 14 residues. CDR3 region: CASHAGASYNEQFF. CDR3 nucleotides: TGTGCCAGCCACGCAGGTGCCTCCTACAATGAGCAGTTCTTC.

The chain couples TRBV5-4 to TRBJ2-3, with no clear D. The V gene lost 0 bases and the J gene lost 0 bases, with 11 bases spanning the gap. Per germline, CDR1 SGHNT and CDR2 YYREEE (reference sequence). This CDR3 region has 16 residues. The CDR3 DNA follows: TGTGCCAGCAGCTTGGCCAGCAGTGCTAGCACAGATACGCAGTATTTT. Its translation: CASSLASSASTDTQYF.

This clone was recorded a few times. The chain employs TRBV2 and TRBJ2-7; TRBD2 matches 9 bases. The CDR3 is 15 residues long. Germline V lookup: CDR1 SNHLY, CDR2 FYNNEI. V dropped 4 bases and J dropped 3; count of bases not matched to a gene: 7. CDR3 region: CASSASPSGIYEQYF. The CDR3 nucleotides read TGTGCCAGCAGTGCCAGTCCTAGCGGGATCTACGAGCAGTACTTC.

The rearrangement joins TRBV2 to TRBJ2-1; 9 bases line up with TRBD2. Trimming took 7 bases from V and 3 from J; bases not matched to a gene: 4. The CDR3 is 14 residues long. The germline V gene has CDR1 SNHLY and CDR2 FYNNEI. The CDR3, as DNA: TGTGCCAGCATTAGACTAGCGGACTACAATGAGCAGTTCTTC. Protein: CASIRLADYNEQFF.

This chain links TRBV7-9 with TRBJ1-5; D not resolved. Germline lookup yields CDR1 SEHNR and CDR2 FQNEAQ (reference sequence). Trimming cost V 2 bases and J 5 bases, with 10 bases left between them. This CDR3 is built from 14 residues. The CDR3 loop reads CASSLKGSDQPQHF. For the CDR3, the DNA is TGTGCCAGCAGCTTAAAAGGGTCCGATCAGCCCCAGCATTTT.

The chain joins TRBV18 to TRBJ1-1; D is perhaps TRBD1 (5 bases). Germline CDR1 KGHSH, CDR2 LQKENI. The CDR3 is made up of 14 amino acids. Trimming pared 2 bases from V and 1 base from J, leaving 8 bases between. CDR3 in amino acids: CASSPLGENTEAFF. DNA of the CDR3: TGTGCCAGCTCACCATTAGGGGAGAACACTGAAGCTTTCTTT. The full variable domain, with the rest looked up from reference TRBV18 and TRBJ1-1, is NAGVMQNPRHLVRRRGQEARLRCSPMKGHSHVYWYRQLPEEGLKFMVYLQKENIIDESGMPKERFSAEFPKEGPSILRIQQVVRGDSAAYFCASSPLGENTEAFFGQGTRLTVV.

The J gene is TRBJ2-7, the V gene TRBV10-1, with 13 bases aligning to TRBD2. The germline gives CDR1 WNHNN, CDR2 SYGVQD (reference sequence). The trim removed 5 bases at V and 3 bases at J, leaving 10 bases unmatched. The CDR3 is made up of 17 amino acids. The CDR3: CASSTHRTSGSFYEQYF. The CDR3 nucleotides are TGCGCCAGCAGTACCCACCGGACTAGCGGGAGTTTCTACGAGCAGTACTTC.

The V and J genes are TRBV4-1 and TRBJ1-1; 8 bases are a match to TRBD1. With V trimmed by 4 bases and J by 5 bases, 6 bases remained unmatched. Germline CDR1 and CDR2: MGHRA and YSYEKL. The CDR3 is 14 residues long. The CDR3 loop is CASSPTGVSTEAFF. DNA of the CDR3: TGCGCCAGCAGCCCGACAGGGGTTTCTACTGAAGCTTTCTTT.

J is TRBJ2-1 and V is TRBV18; 10 bases are shared with TRBD2. Germline CDR1 reads KGHSH; CDR2 reads LQKENI. Trimming removed 3 bases from V and 6 bases from J; junction bases left unmatched: 5. There are 15 residues in the CDR3. The CDR3 DNA sequence: TGTGCCAGCTCACCCTCAGCGGGAGGGTTCAATGAGCAGTTCTTC. It encodes CASSPSAGGFNEQFF.

This clone was detected only once. The V call is TRBV3-1 (or the pseudogene TRBV3-2), the J call TRBJ2-5, with D possibly matching TRBD2 (6 bases). Germline CDR1 LGHDT, CDR2 YNNKEL (reference sequence). The V and J ends lost 0 bases and 5 bases respectively, with 16 bases between them. The CDR3 has 16 residues. The CDR3 region is CASSQEWLEGRETQYF. The CDR3 coding sequence is TGTGCCAGCAGCCAAGAATGGCTGGAGGGGCGGGAGACCCAGTACTTC.

This chain links TRBV14 with TRBJ2-3; D remains unclear. Germline V gives CDR1 SGHDN, CDR2 FVKESK. This CDR3 has 13 amino acids. Trimming took 3 bases from V and 5 from J, leaving 9 bases between them. As DNA, the CDR3 is TGTGCCAGCAGCCAGAATGTCCAAGATACGCAGTATTTT. Translating it yields CASSQNVQDTQYF.